The source of this T cell receptor beta chain is a study of cytomegalovirus exposure and HLA in healthy donors. Background on the study: Out of a few hundred genotyped donors, about 76% belonged to the Caucasian-associated ancestry cluster. Findings and caveats of the study: Earlier analysis yielded a pattern in which most TCR beta V segments were productive about 87% or about 30% of the time.

The CDR3 covers 13 residues. Trimming took off 5 bases at V and 8 bases at J, with 13 bases between the two ends. CDR1 is SGHTA and CDR2 is FQGNSA in the germline V gene. The PCR made use of 60 Vbeta and 13 Jbeta primers. Some clones are missing from TCRdb's copy, which holds only in-frame ones; the method was immunoSEQ multiplex PCR. This table holds over 70,000 clones, over 55% found once. For this clone: The antigen is undetermined.

The receptor was derived from a woman in her fifties or sixties in good health and CMV-seropositive. The V gene is TRBV7-2, the J gene TRBJ1-5, with TRBD1 as a possible D gene (5 bases). Sequencing input: PBMCs. CDR3 protein: CASSRFGGEPQHF. DNA of the CDR3: TGTGCCAGCAGCCGTTTCGGAGGGGAGCCCCAGCATTTT.